Reported below is one T cell receptor (beta chain). Its antigen remains unknown. This sample stems from a study of shared clonotypes between healthy human individuals. Study outcomes and limitations: Apart from blood, nothing was sampled; tissue repertoires likely differ.

The CDR3 loop spans 17 amino acids. From germline, CDR1 is SGHNT and CDR2 YENEEA. The V segment lost 5 bases and the J segment 2 bases; nucleotides outside the gene matches: 13. Clones were read by immunoSEQ multiplex PCR, and TCRdb kept only the in-frame ones, dropping some. The sample records about 300,000 clones, 74% being singletons. This chain connects TRBV11-3 to TRBJ2-5; 8 nucleotides line up with TRBD1. Sequencing was done on a sample of memory CD4+ T cells sorted from blood. The subset was: CD45RA-negative fraction. This clonotype was obtained from a man aged 25-45 years in good health. As DNA, the CDR3 is TGTGCCAGCAGCCCCGGACAGGGAAAAGGAGGGCAAGAGACCCAGTACTTC. Residues: CASSPGQGKGGQETQYF.